The source of this T cell receptor beta chain is a study of OX40 agonist ivuxolimab in advanced cancers. For the study at large: The study enrolled dose-escalation patients with hepatocellular carcinoma, melanoma, renal cell or head and neck cancer.

The CDR3 is 16 amino acids. Germline loops: CDR1 LNHDA, CDR2 SQIVND (reference sequence). V gave up 4 bases and J gave up 0 bases; unmatched junction bases: 6. Here immunoSEQ multiplex PCR was the method, and the copy in TCRdb shows in-frame clones only, minus some. The data hold around 70,000 clones, with over 80% observed a single time. As regards this clone: Its antigen is undetermined.

Study-wide results and limits: Near-lowest levels of clonal expansion characterized partial responders at 0.1-3.0 mg/kg. The work left the antigen specificity of expanded peripheral T cells undetermined.

The source was CD4+ or CD8+ T cells sorted from blood, collected in a trial of the OX40 agonist ivuxolimab. The clonotype originates from an adult with an advanced solid tumor such as melanoma, head and neck, liver or kidney cancer. V and J are TRBV19 and TRBJ2-7; TRBD1 matches at 10 bases. CDR3 coding DNA: TGTGCCAGTAGTACAGCGACAGGGGGCGCCTCCTACGAGCAGTACTTC. Protein product: CASSTATGGASYEQYF. Supplemented by reference TRBV19 and TRBJ2-7, the full variable domain reads DGGITQSPKYLFRKEGQNVTLSCEQNLNHDAMYWYRQDPGQGLRLIYYSQIVNDFQKGDIAEGYSVSREKKESFPLTVTSAQKNPTAFYLCASSTATGGASYEQYFGPGTRLTVT.